The entry that follows covers one T cell receptor (beta chain) sequence. Its antigen is undetermined. The data belong to a study of OX40 agonist ivuxolimab in advanced cancers. Study-wide context: Intravenous ivuxolimab was administered to patients every 2 weeks at 0.01 to 10 mg/kg. Notes on the study in general: Part of the nonresponder group also had normalized T-cell clonal expansion that was low. More expanded clones were seen, on average, in CD8+ T cells than in CD4+.

CDR1 SGHAT and CDR2 FQNNGV come from the germline V gene. The V end was cut by 5 bases, the J end by 6 bases, with 20 bases between. This CDR3 is 16 amino acids long. Using immunoSEQ multiplex PCR, the repertoire was profiled, and TCRdb retains in-frame clones only, with some absent. The table lists about 83,000 clones, about 90% of them singletons. The chain carries TRBV11-2 and TRBJ2-1; D may match TRBD1 or TRBD2 (5 bases each). The material was CD4+ or CD8+ T cells sorted from blood, obtained in a trial of the OX40 agonist ivuxolimab. This clonotype was sampled from an adult with an advanced solid tumor such as melanoma, head and neck, liver or kidney cancer. Written as DNA, the CDR3 is TGTGCCAGCAGCCCCAACGGGGCGGACCTCTTCAATGAGCAGTTCTTC. Translated, it gives CASSPNGADLFNEQFF.